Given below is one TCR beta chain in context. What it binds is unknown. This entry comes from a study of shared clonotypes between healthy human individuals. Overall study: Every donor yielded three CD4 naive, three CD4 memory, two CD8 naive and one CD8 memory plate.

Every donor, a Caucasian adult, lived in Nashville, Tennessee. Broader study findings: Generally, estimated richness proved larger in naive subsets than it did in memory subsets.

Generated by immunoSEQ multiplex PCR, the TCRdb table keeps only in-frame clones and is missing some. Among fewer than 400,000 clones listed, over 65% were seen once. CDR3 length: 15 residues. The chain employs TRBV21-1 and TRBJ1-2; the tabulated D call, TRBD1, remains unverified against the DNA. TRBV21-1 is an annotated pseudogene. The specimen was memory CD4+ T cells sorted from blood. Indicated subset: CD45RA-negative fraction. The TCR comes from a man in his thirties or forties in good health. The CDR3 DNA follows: TGTGCCAGCAGCAGAGACAGGGGTGATAACTATGGCTACACCTTC. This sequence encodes CASSRDRGDNYGYTF.